This T cell receptor (beta chain) is drawn from a study of control samples from healthy donors and cancer patients. The method was immunoSEQ multiplex PCR; TCRdb's version includes in-frame clones alone and lacks a portion of them. This table holds about 51,000 clones, around 80% found once. Germline V lookup: CDR1 MDHEN, CDR2 SYDVKM. The CDR3 is 14 residues long. Trimming took 5 bases from V and 0 from J, leaving 5 bases between them. Sequenced input: blood. This receptor was obtained from a man aged 65 to 79 in good health. The V and J genes are TRBV28 and TRBJ2-6; D is unresolved. CDR3 DNA: TGTGCCAGCAGTAGGAGCTCTGGGGCCAACGTCCTGACTTTC. This sequence encodes CASSRSSGANVLTF.